The rows below give T cell receptor beta chains drawn from one sample of a study of hypomethylating agent response in myelodysplastic syndrome. Clones were read by immunoSEQ multiplex PCR, and TCRdb kept only the in-frame ones, dropping some. The data hold around 4,700 clones, with more than 65% observed a single time. Sequencing was performed on bone marrow, taken before or after starting hypomethylating agent treatment for myelodysplastic syndrome (not recorded which). These receptors were obtained from a human donor with myelodysplastic syndrome. Each CDR3 is given without its conserved first and last residue. The D gene is left open where the match is weak.

v_call | d_call | cdr3_aa
TRBV5-1 | NA | ASSLLAASSYNEQF
TRBV7-3 | NA | ASSPVFTGFDNEQF
TRBV11-1 | TRBD1 | ASSEDRVTNYGYT
TRBV7-9 | NA | ASSLGSEKLF
TRBV6-5 | NA | ASTPGGAGNTIY
TRBV7-2 | NA | ASSLGQVPDVMGYGYT
TRBV6-5 | TRBD1 | ASSRLRGPGTEAF
TRBV5-4 | TRBD2 | ASSPGAGAYEQY
TRBV7-6 | TRBD2 | ASSLGAGGGLNEQF
TRBV6-5 | NA | ASSQGSNYEQY
TRBV6-5 | NA | ASRDNEKLF